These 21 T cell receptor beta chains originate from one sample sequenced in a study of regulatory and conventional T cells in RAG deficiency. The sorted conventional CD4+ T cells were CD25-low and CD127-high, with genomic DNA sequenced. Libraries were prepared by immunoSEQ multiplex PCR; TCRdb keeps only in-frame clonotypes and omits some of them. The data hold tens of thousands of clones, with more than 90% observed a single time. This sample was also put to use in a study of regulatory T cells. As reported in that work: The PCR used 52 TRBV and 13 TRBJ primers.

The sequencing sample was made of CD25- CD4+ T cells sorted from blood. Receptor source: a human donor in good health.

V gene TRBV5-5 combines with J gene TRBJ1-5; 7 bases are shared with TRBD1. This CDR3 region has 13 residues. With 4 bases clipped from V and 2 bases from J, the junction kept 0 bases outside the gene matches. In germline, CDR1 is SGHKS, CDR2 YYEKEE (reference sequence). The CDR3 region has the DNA TGTGCCAGCAGCGGACAGGGCAATCAGCCCCAGCATTTT. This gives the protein CASSGQGNQPQHF.

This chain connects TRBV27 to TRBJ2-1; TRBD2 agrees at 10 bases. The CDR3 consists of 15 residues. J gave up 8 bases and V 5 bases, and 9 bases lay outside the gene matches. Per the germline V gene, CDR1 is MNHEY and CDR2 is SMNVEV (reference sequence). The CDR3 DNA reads TGTGCCAGCAGTCCCCGGACTAGCGGTATAGATGAGCAGTTCTTC. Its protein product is CASSPRTSGIDEQFF.

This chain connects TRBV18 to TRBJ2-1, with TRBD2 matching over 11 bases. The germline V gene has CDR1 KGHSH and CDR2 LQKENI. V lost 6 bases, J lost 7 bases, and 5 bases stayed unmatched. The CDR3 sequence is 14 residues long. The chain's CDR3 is CASSPTSGINEQFF. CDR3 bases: TGTGCCAGCTCCCCGACTAGCGGGATAAATGAGCAGTTCTTC.

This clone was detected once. In DNA, the CDR3 is TGTGCCAGCATGTCGGGAGCGGGAGTACGTGGCGAGCAGTACTTC. It encodes CASMSGAGVRGEQYF. The chain uses TRBV6-5 and TRBJ2-7, with 8 positions matching TRBD2. The ends lost 7 bases at V and 6 bases at J; junction bases unmatched: 14. This CDR3 has 15 residues. Per the germline V gene, CDR1 is MNHEY and CDR2 is SVGAGI.

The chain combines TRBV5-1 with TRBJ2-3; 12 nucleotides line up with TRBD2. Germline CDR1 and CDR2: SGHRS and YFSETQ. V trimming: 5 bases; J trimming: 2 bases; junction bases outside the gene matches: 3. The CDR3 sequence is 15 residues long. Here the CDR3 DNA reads TGCGCCAGCAGACGGACTAGCGGGATCACAGATACGCAGTATTTT. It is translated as CASRRTSGITDTQYF. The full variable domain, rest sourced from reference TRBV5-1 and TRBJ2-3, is KAGVTQTPRYLIKTRGQQVTLSCSPISGHRSVSWYQQTPGQGLQFLFEYFSETQRNKGNFPGRFSGRQFSNSRSEMNVSTLELGDSALYLCASRRTSGITDTQYFGPGTRLTVL.

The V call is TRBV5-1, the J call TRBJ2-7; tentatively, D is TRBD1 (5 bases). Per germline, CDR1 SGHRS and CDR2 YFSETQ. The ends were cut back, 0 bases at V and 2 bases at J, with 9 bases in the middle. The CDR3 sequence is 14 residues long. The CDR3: CASSLAADTYEQYF. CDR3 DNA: TGCGCCAGCAGCTTGGCCGCGGACACCTACGAGCAGTACTTC.

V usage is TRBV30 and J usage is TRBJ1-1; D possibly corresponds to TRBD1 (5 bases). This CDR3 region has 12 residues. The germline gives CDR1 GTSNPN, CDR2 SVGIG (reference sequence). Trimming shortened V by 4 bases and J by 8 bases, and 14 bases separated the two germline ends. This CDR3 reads CAWTFRGGEAFF. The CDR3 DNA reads TGTGCCTGGACCTTCCGGGGGGGAGAAGCTTTCTTT.

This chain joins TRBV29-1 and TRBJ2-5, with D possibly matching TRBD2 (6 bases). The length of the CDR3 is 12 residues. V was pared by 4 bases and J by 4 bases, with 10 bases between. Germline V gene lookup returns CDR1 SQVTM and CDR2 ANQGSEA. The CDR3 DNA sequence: TGCAGCGTTGCACTAGCTGGAGAGACCCAGTACTTC. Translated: CSVALAGETQYF.

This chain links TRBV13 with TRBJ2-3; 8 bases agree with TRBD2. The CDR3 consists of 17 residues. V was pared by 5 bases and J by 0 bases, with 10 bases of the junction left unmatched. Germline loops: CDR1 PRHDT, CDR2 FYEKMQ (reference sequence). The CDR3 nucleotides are TGTGCCAGCAGCCGAGACGTACGGGGGGGAAGCACAGATACGCAGTATTTT. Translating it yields CASSRDVRGGSTDTQYF.

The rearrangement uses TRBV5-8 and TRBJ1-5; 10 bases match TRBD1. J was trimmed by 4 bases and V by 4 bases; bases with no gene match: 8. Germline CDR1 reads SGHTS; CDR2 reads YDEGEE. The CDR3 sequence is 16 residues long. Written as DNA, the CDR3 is TGTGCCAGCAGCCCCGCACCGGGACAGGGGAATCAGCCCCAGCATTTT. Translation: CASSPAPGQGNQPQHF.

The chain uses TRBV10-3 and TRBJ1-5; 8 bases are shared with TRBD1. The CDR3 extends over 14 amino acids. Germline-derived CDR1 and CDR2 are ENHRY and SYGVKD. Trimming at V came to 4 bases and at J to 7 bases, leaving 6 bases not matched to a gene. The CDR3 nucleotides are TGTGCCATCAGTGTCGACAGGGGCGGGCAGCCCCAGCATTTT. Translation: CAISVDRGGQPQHF.

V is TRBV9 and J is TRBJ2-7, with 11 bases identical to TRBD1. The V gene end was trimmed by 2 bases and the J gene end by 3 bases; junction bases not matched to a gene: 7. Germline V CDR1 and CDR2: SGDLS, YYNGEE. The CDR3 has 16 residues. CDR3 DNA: TGTGCCAGCAGCGTGGGACTCGGGACAGGGGGCTACGAGCAGTACTTC. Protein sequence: CASSVGLGTGGYEQYF.

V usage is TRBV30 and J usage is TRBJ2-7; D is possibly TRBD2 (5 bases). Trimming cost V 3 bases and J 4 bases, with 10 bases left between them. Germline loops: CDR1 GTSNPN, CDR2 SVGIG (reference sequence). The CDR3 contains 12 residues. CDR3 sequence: CAWSLERYEQYF. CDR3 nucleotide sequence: TGTGCCTGGAGCCTGGAGCGGTACGAGCAGTACTTC.

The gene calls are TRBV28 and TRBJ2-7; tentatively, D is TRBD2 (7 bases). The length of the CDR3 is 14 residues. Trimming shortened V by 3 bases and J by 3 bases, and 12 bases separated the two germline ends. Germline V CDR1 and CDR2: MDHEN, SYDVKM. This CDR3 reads CASSLEGGVYEQYF. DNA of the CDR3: TGTGCCAGCAGTTTGGAGGGGGGGGTCTACGAGCAGTACTTC. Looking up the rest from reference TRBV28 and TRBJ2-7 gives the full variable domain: DVKVTQSSRYLVKRTGEKVFLECVQDMDHENMFWYRQDPGLGLRLIYFSYDVKMKEKGDIPEGYSVSREKKERFSLILESASTNQTSMYLCASSLEGGVYEQYFGPGTRLTVT.

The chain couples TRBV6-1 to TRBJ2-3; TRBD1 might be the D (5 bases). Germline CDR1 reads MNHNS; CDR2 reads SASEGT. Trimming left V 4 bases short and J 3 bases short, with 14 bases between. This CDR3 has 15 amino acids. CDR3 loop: CASSVQVGKTDTQYF. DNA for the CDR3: TGTGCCAGCAGTGTACAGGTTGGTAAAACAGATACGCAGTATTTT.

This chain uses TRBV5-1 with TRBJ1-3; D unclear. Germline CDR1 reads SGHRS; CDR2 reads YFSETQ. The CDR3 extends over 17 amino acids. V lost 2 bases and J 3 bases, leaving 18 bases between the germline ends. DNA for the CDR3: TGCGCCAGCAGCTTTAGGCCTCAGACTGGAGATGGAAACACCATATATTTT. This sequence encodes CASSFRPQTGDGNTIYF.

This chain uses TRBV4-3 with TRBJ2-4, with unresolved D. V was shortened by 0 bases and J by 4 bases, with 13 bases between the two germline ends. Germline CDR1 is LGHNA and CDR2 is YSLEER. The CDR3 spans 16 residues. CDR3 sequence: CASSQDVVTVKNIQYF. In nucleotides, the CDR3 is TGCGCCAGCAGCCAAGATGTCGTCACAGTAAAAAACATTCAGTACTTC.

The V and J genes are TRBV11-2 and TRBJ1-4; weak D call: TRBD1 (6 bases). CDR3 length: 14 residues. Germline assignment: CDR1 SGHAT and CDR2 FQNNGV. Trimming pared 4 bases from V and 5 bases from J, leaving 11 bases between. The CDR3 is CASSSRGLNEKLFF. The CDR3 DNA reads TGTGCCAGCAGCTCCAGGGGTTTGAATGAAAAACTGTTTTTT.

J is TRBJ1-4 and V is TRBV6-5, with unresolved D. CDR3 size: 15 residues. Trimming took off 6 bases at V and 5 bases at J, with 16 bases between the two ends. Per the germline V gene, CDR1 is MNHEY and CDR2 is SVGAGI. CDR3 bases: TGTGCCAGCAGGTCGTACAGAGGGTCAAATGAAAAACTGTTTTTT. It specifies CASRSYRGSNEKLFF.

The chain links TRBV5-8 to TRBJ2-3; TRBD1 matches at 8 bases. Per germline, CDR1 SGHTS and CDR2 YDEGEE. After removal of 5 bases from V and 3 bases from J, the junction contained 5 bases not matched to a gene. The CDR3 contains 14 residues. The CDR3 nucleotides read TGTGCCAGCAGTTTTGGACAGGGTACAGATACGCAGTATTTT. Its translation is CASSFGQGTDTQYF.

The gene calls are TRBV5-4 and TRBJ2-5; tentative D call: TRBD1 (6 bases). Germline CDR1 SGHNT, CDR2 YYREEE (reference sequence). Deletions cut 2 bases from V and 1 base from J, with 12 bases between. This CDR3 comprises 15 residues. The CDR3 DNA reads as TGTGCCAGCAGCTTACGAACAGGGCCCCAAGAGACCCAGTACTTC. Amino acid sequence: CASSLRTGPQETQYF.